This T cell receptor (beta chain) came from a study of identical twins. Study-level results: There was an excess of low generation probability in the out-of-frame alpha sequences that twins shared. The authors drew conclusions from cross-sectional statistical analysis rather than following the same donors.

The length of the CDR3 is 14 residues. J gave up 15 bases and V 7 bases, and 14 bases lay outside the gene matches. Per the germline V gene, CDR1 is LNHDA and CDR2 is SQIVND (reference sequence). Template switching (which added a universal primer site) was used, and cDNA carried unique molecular identifiers. Each CDR3 protein is one row after TCRdb ran MiXCR on the 5' RACE reads. The sample holds fewer than 500,000 distinct CDR3 sequences, 13% to 15% seen once. On this clonotype itself: Its antigen is not identified.

These data were also filed under a second study, of yellow fever vaccine responses in identical twins.

This TCR was sampled from a woman aged 18 to 35 in good health. This rearrangement joins TRBV19 to TRBJ2-1; 11 bases fit TRBD2. The sample taken for sequencing was CD4+ T cells sorted from blood. The CDR3 coding sequence is TGTGCCAGTAACTCGGGACTAGCGGAGCTCCAACGGTTCTTC. It is translated as CASNSGLAELQRFF.